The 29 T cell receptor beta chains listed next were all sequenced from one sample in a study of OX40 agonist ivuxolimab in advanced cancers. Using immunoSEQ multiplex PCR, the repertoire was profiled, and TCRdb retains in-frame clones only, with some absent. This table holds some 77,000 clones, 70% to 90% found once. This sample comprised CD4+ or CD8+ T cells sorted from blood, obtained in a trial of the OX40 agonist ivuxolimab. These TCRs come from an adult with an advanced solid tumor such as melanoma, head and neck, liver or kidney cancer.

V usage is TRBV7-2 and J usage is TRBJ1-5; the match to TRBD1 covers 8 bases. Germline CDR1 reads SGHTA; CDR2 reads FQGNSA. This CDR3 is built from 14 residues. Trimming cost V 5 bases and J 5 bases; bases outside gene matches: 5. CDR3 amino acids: CASSRGQGDQPQHF. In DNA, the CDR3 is TGTGCCAGCAGCCGCGGACAGGGAGATCAGCCCCAGCATTTT.

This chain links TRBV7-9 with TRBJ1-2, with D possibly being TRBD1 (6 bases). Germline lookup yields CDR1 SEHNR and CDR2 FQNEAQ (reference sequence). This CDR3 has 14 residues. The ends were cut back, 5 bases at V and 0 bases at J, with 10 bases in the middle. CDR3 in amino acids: CASSRQAANYGYTF. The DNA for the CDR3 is TGTGCCAGCAGCCGACAGGCAGCTAACTATGGCTACACCTTC.

CDR3 sequence reads: CASSLVRATQYF. In DNA, the CDR3 is TGTGCCAGCAGCTTGGTCAGAGCTACGCAGTATTTT. V usage is TRBV5-6 and J usage is TRBJ2-3; D uncertain. The CDR3 contains 12 residues. V lost 0 bases to trimming and J lost 8 bases, with 7 bases between them. Germline lookup yields CDR1 SGHDT and CDR2 YYEEEE.

Here the CDR3 reads CASSRDSLNQPQHF. CDR3 nucleotides: TGTGCCAGCAGCCGCGACAGCCTCAATCAGCCCCAGCATTTT. This sequence joins TRBV6-6 and TRBJ1-5; weak D call: TRBD1 (5 bases). Germline lookup yields CDR1 MNHNY and CDR2 SVGAGI (reference sequence). The V and J ends lost 6 bases and 3 bases respectively, with 12 bases between them. The CDR3 totals 14 residues.

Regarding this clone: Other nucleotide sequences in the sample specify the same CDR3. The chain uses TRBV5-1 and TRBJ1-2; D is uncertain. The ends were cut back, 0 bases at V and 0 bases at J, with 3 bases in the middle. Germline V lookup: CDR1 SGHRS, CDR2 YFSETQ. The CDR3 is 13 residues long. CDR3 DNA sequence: TGCGCCAGCAGCTTGGAAGCTAACTATGGCTACACCTTC. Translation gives CASSLEANYGYTF.

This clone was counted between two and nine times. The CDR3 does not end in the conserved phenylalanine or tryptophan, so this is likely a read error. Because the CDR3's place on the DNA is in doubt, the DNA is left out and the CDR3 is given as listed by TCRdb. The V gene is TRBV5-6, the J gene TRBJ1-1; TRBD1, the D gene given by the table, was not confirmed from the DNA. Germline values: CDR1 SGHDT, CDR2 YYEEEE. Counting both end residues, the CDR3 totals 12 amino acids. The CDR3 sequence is CASSLAEWDITL.

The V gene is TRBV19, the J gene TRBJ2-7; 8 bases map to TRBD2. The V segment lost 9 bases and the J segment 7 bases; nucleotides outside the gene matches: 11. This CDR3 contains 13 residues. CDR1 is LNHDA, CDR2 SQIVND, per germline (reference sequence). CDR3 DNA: TGTGCCAGCGCTCCGGGACTAGTGGGTGAGCAGTACTTC. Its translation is CASAPGLVGEQYF.

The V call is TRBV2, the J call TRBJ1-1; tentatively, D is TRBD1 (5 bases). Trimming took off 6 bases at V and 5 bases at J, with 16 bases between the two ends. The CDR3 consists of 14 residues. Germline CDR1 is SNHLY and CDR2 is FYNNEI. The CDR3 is CASRNRDSGTEAFF. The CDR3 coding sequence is TGTGCCAGCAGAAACCGGGACTCAGGGACTGAAGCTTTCTTT.

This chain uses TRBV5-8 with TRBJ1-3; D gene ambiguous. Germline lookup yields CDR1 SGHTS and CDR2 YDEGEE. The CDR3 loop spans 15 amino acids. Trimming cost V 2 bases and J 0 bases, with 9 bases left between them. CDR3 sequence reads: CASSLRVSSGNTIYF. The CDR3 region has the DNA TGTGCCAGCAGCTTACGGGTTAGCTCTGGAAACACCATATATTTT.

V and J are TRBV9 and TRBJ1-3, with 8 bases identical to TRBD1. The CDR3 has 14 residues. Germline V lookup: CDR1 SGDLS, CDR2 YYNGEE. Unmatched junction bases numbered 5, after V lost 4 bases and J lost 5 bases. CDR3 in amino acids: CASSTDRGRNTIYF. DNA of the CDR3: TGTGCCAGCAGCACAGACAGGGGTCGAAACACCATATATTTT.

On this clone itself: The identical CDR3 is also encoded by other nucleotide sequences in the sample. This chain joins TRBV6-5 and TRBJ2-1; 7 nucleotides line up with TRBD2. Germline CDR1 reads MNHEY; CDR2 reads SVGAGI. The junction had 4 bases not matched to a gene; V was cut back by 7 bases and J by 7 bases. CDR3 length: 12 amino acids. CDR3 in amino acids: CASTGGSNEQFF. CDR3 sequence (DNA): TGTGCCAGCACGGGCGGGAGTAATGAGCAGTTCTTC.

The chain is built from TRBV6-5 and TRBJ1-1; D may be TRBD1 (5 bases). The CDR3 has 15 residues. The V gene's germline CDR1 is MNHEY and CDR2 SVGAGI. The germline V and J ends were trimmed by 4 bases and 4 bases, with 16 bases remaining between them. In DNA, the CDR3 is TGTGCCAGCAGTTCATATCCCCCCGGGGCCACTGAAGCTTTCTTT. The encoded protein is CASSSYPPGATEAFF.

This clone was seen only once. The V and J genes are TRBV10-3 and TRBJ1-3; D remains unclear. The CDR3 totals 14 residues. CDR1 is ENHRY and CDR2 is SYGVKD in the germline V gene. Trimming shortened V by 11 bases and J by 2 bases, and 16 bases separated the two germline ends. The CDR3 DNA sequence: TGTGCCGCAAGTGGCGACAAAACTGGAAACACCATATATTTT. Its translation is CAASGDKTGNTIYF.

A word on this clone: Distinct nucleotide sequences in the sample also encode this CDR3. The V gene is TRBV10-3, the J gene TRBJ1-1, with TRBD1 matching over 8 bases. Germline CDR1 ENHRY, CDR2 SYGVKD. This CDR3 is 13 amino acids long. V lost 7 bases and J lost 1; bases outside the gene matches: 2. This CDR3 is CAIIGQGNTEAFF. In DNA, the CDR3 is TGTGCCATCATAGGACAGGGGAACACTGAAGCTTTCTTT.

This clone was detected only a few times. The CDR3 coding sequence is TGTGCCAGCAGCTATGGTAGGTATAGCAATCAGCCCCAGCATTTT. Residues: CASSYGRYSNQPQHF. The chain combines TRBV5-6 with TRBJ1-5; unclear D gene. Germline CDR1 reads SGHDT; CDR2 reads YYEEEE. This CDR3 region has 15 residues. Trimming cost V 3 bases and J 0 bases, with 10 bases left between them.

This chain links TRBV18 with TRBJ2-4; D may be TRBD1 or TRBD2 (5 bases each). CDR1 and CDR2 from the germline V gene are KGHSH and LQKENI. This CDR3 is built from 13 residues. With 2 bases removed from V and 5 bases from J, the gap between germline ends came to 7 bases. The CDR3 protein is CASSPGTENIQYF. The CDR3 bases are TGTGCCAGCTCACCAGGGACGGAAAACATTCAGTACTTC.

The CDR3 reads CASGRQGETYEQYF. The CDR3 DNA sequence: TGTGCCAGCGGGAGACAGGGAGAAACCTACGAGCAGTACTTC. The rearrangement uses TRBV6-1 and TRBJ2-5; TRBD1 matches 7 bases. The J call may be incorrect, as the DNA end agrees better with TRBJ2-7. The CDR3 spans 14 residues. CDR1 and CDR2 (germline): MNHNS, SASEGT.

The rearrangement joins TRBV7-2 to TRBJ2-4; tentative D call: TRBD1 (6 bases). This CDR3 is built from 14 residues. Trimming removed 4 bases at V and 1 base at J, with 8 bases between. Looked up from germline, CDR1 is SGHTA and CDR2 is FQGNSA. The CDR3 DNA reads TGTGCCAGCAGCTCTCAGGGGGCCAAAAACATTCAGTACTTC. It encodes CASSSQGAKNIQYF.

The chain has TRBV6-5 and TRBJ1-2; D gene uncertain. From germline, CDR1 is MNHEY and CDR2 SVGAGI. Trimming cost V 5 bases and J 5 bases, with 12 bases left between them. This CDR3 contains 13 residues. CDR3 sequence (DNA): TGTGCCAGCAGTGACACTGCCTTATATGGCTACACCTTC. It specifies CASSDTALYGYTF.

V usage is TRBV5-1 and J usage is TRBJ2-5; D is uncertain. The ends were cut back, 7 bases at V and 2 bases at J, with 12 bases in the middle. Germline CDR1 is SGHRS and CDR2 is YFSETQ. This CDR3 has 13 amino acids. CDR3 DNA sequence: TGCGCCAGCCACGTAGGGAATCAAGAGACCCAGTACTTC. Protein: CASHVGNQETQYF. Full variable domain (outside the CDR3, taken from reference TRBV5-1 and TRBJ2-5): KAGVTQTPRYLIKTRGQQVTLSCSPISGHRSVSWYQQTPGQGLQFLFEYFSETQRNKGNFPGRFSGRQFSNSRSEMNVSTLELGDSALYLCASHVGNQETQYFGPGTRLLVL.

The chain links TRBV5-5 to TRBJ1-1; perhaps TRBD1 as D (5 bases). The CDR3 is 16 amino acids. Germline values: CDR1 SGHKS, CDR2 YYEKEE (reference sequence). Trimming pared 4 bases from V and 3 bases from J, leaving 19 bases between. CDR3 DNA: TGTGCCAGCAGCATATTCACCGGGACCGGTGACACTGAAGCTTTCTTT. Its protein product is CASSIFTGTGDTEAFF.

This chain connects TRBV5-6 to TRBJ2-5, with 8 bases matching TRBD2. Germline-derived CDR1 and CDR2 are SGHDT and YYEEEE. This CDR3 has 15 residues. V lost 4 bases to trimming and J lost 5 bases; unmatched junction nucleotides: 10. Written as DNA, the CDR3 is TGTGCCAGCAGCGCCGGGGGGGCGTCATTGGAGACCCAGTACTTC. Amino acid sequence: CASSAGGASLETQYF.

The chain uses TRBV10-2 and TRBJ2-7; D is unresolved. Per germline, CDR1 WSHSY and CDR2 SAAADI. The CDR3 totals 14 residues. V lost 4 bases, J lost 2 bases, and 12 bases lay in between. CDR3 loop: CASSVAGATYEQYF. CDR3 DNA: TGCGCCAGCAGTGTGGCAGGCGCAACCTACGAGCAGTACTTC.

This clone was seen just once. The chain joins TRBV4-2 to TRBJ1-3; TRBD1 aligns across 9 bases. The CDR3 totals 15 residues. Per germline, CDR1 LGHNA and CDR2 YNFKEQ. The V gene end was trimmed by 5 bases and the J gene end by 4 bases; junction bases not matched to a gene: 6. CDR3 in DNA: TGTGCCAGCAGCTACTCCGGGACAGGGGGAAACACCATATATTTT. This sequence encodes CASSYSGTGGNTIYF.

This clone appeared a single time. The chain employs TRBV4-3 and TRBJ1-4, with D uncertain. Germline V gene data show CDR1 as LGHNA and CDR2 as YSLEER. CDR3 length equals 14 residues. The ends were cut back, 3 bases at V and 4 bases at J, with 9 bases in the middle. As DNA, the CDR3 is TGCGCCAGCAGCCAGTCCGGGGTTAATGAAAAACTGTTTTTT. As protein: CASSQSGVNEKLFF.

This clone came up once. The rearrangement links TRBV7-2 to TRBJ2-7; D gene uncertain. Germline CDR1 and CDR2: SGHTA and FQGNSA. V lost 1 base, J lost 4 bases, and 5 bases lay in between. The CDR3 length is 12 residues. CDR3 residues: CASSLGRYEQYF. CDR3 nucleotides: TGTGCCAGCAGCTTAGGGAGATACGAGCAGTACTTC.

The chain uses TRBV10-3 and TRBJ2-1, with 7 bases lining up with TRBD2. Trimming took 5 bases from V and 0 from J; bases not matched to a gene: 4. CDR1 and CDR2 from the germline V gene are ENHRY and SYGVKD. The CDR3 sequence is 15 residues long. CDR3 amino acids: CAISFGGSSYNEQFF. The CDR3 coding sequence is TGTGCCATCAGTTTTGGCGGGAGCTCCTACAATGAGCAGTTCTTC.

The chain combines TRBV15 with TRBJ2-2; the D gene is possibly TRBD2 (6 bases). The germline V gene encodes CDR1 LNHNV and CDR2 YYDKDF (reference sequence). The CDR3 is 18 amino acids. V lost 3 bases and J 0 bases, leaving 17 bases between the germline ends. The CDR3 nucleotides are TGTGCCACCAGCAGGAGAGTCGGCGGGATGGCGAACACCGGGGAGCTGTTTTTT. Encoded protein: CATSRRVGGMANTGELFF.

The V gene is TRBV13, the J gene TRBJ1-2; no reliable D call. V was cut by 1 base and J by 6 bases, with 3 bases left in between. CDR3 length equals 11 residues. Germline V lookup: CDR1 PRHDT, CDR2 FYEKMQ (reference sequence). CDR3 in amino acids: CASSLEDGYTF. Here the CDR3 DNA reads TGTGCCAGCAGCTTAGAGGATGGCTACACCTTC. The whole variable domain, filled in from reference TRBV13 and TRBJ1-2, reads AAGVIQSPRHLIKEKRETATLKCYPIPRHDTVYWYQQGPGQDPQFLISFYEKMQSDKGSIPDRFSAQQFSDYHSELNMSSLELGDSALYFCASSLEDGYTFGSGTRLTVV.